This T cell receptor (beta chain) was recovered during a study of shared clonotypes between healthy human individuals (TCRdb year 2020). Some background on the complete study: A couple of women and a few men aged 18 to 49 years were included in the cohort. Different laboratories and diverse techniques were used to prepare libraries and sequence TCR repertoires, to increase sequencing depth and limit assay-specific biases. Between about 0.94 and 8.9 billion PBMCs per donor were obtained by leukapheresis. To estimate repertoire size and how much clonotype sharing occurs between individuals, the study deeply sequenced the blood TCR repertoires of 5 or 6 healthy adults. For each donor, three plates each were used for CD4 naive and CD4 memory, two plates were used for CD8 naive, and one plate was used for CD8 memory.

This clone was seen a few times. Its target antigen remains unknown. Base qualities were left out, and no much larger clone turns up one base away. Using the deep immunoSEQ assay, multiplex PCR amplified TCR CDR3 regions from genomic DNA. For each cell subset, the extracted genomic DNA was distributed evenly across all wells of several immunoSEQ 96-well plates, and each plate served as one replicate. For sorted subsets, 200 ng of genomic DNA, equivalent to around 29,000 T cell genomes, went into each replicate PCR. The purified libraries were quantified using a Qubit 3.0 fluorometer, sized with a Bioanalyzer 2100, and then quantified again using the KAPA Library Quantification kit. Every immunoSEQ 96-well plate was sequenced on a dedicated single-read 150-cycle Illumina NextSeq 550 flow cell. The source study handled its data this way. Because the immunoSEQ output held only junctional sequences and lacked quality scores, the filtering could not match the filtering applied to full-length reads. To assign V/J genes and CDR3, sequences were annotated using PyIR, a Python wrapper for IgBLAST v1.9, with IMGT germline references. Reads were filtered out if the reads had weak V/J assignments (E-value above 1e-6), no CDR3, stop codons, out-of-frame junctions, or ambiguous translated residues. V3J clonotypes were defined as sequences sharing the same inferred V gene, J gene, and CDR3 amino acid sequence. To compute the percentage overlap between repertoires, the number of shared unique clonotypes was divided by the size of the smaller repertoire. Three approaches were used to assess repertoire richness: RTK rarefaction, the Chao1 estimator, and Recon v2.1 estimates of unobserved clonotypes. OLGA was used to compute generation probabilities for all TCRbeta clonotypes that the gDNA method yielded from a handful of donors. What TCRdb holds here is the immuneACCESS table cut down to in-frame rearrangements. Part of the clones is not present; checked against another copy, under half of the missing clones reflect an unresolved V gene, and the others are unexplained. V and J calls and clone size are copied from that table; D and trimming were computed from the DNA. This sample lists about 2.1 million clones; 80% to 95% were detected once. The top ten clones comprise 1.5% to 2% of the sample.

The study at large found these results: Larger estimated clonotype richness was generally found for naive subsets than for memory subsets. Compared with non-shared clonotypes, clonotypes shared by all four sorted-subset donors had higher generation probabilities. Because the study included only a small number of donors, the genetic and exposure-history diversity represented was limited. Rarefaction of sorted-subset datasets indicated incomplete sequencing despite the large sequencing depth. Based on pairwise subsampling, the degree of clonotype sharing among donors was expected to be affected by sequencing depth. Sampling was restricted to blood, and TCR repertoires in tissue are likely to differ from TCR repertoires in blood. Across a few donors, approximately 4.9% of naive CD4, roughly 3.4% of naive CD8, about 2.3% of memory CD4, and approximately 0.4% of memory CD8 clonotypes were shared.

V and J are truncated by 5 bases and 3 bases respectively, leaving an intervening sequence of 7 bases. The CDR3 numbers 12 residues from cysteine through phenylalanine. Of the read, only the CDR3 DNA is kept; its 36 bases are in frame from base 1. Taken from the germline V gene (reference sequence), the CDR1 and CDR2 loops are SEHNR and FQNEAQ. CD8 naive samples were obtained by positive selection for CCR7 among CD45RO-negative cells, yielding a CD45RA+CCR7+ population from which TemRA cells were excluded. The donors were healthy, HIV-negative adults with no recently reported acute infections or vaccinations. Every donor was a Caucasian adult living in Nashville, Tennessee, USA. Blood was obtained by leukapheresis, after which PBMCs were separated by Ficoll-Histopaque density gradient centrifugation and cryopreserved in liquid nitrogen vapor phase. Analytical flow cytometry was used to check the purity and quantity of each magnetically sorted T cell population. Each sorted fraction had its genomic DNA isolated and then quantified by UV absorbance on a Nanodrop 2000c.

The specimen was naive CD8+ T cells from PBMCs. The label giving this sample's cell subset or site can be read as: CD45RA+CCR7+. The sequence came from a man younger than 35 in good health. Some clones in this sample may be carry-over from other donors' samples. Recombination joined TRBV7-9 with TRBJ1-2; too little of a D gene remains to name it. The CDR3 corresponds to CASSHGDYGYTF. The base sequence is TGTGCCAGCAGCCATGGGGACTATGGCTACACCTTC.